This TCR beta chain was observed in a study of cytomegalovirus exposure and HLA in healthy donors. General study results and limits: The majority of TCR sequences were rare, yet some public TCRs appeared in many donors. Cytomegalovirus-associated status was assigned to fewer than 200 TCR beta chains.

Germline assignment: CDR1 ENHRY and CDR2 SYGVKD. The CDR3 is made up of 13 amino acids. Deletions cut 10 bases from V and 1 base from J, with 13 bases between. The protocol was immunoSEQ multiplex PCR, while the TCRdb copy is restricted to in-frame clones and leaves out a portion. The sample carries some 69,000 clones, roughly 96% recorded once. As for this clone: Its antigen remains unidentified.

While the first cohort had fewer than 850 subjects, the donors belonged to the separate validation cohort of over a hundred subjects. Material for sequencing was PBMCs. The TCR was taken from a man between 18 and 29 years old in good health and CMV-seronegative. This rearrangement joins TRBV10-3 to TRBJ2-5, with D tentatively TRBD1 (5 bases). In DNA, the CDR3 is TGTGCCACGTCCTCAGGGTTCCAAGAGACCCAGTACTTC. Amino acids: CATSSGFQETQYF.